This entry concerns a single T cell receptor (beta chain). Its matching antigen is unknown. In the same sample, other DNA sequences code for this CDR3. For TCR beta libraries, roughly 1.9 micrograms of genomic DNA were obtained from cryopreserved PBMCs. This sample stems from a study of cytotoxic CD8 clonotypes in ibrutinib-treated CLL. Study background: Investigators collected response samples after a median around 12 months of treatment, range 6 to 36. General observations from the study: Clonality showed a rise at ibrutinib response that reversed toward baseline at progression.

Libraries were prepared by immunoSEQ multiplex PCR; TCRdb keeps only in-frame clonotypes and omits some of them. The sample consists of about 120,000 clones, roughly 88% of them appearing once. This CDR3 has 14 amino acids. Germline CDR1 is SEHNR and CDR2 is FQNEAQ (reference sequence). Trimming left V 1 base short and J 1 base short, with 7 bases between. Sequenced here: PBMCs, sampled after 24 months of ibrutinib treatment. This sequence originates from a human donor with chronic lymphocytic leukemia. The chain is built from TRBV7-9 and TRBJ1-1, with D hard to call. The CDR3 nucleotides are TGTGCCAGCAGCTTAGAACGGAGGAACACTGAAGCTTTCTTT. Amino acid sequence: CASSLERRNTEAFF.